These 18 T cell receptor beta chains were all obtained from the same sample, sequenced in a study of T cells in Graves' hyperthyroidism and ophthalmopathy. From RNA transcripts, TCR beta CDR3 regions were amplified. HTBI primers drove first-round RT-PCR of the TCR CDR3. TCRdb used MiXCR to reprocess the multiplex PCR reads, holding one entry per CDR3 protein. The data contain approximately 590,000 distinct CDR3 sequences, approximately 44% of them singletons. Specimen: peripheral blood or thyroid tissue (not recorded which). Every receptor here comes from a woman under 30 with Graves' hyperthyroidism.

The chain has TRBV2 and TRBJ2-5; tentative D call: TRBD2 (6 bases). Between the trimmed V and J ends, which lost 4 bases and 5 bases, there was a span of 20 bases. Germline V gene sequence: CDR1 SNHLY, CDR2 FYNNEI. The CDR3 is made up of 16 amino acids. In nucleotides, the CDR3 is TGTGCCAGCAGTGTCCGCCGGTCACTAGCCCAGGAGACCCAGTACTTC. Translation: CASSVRRSLAQETQYF.

This chain uses TRBV10-3 with TRBJ1-4; D possibly corresponds to TRBD1 (5 bases). The V gene lost 10 bases and the J gene lost 7 bases, with 16 bases spanning the gap. This CDR3 region has 13 residues. Germline V gene sequence: CDR1 ENHRY, CDR2 SYGVKD. For the CDR3, the DNA is TGTGCCACCCGCAAGACAGTAGGTGAAAAACTGTTTTTT. Protein: CATRKTVGEKLFF.

This clonotype occurred a few times. The chain has TRBV2 and TRBJ2-5; possibly TRBD1 for D (6 bases). The V and J ends lost 6 bases and 2 bases respectively, with 13 bases between them. The CDR3 spans 14 residues. The germline CDR1 and CDR2 sequences are SNHLY and FYNNEI. The CDR3 nucleotides are TGTGCCAGCAGCCGCTTGACAGGTCAAGAGACCCAGTACTTC. Protein: CASSRLTGQETQYF.

V is TRBV12-3 or TRBV12-4 and J is TRBJ1-5; D gene ambiguous. The CDR3 extends over 13 amino acids. Between the trimmed V and J ends, which lost 6 bases and 2 bases, there was a span of 8 bases. CDR3: CASRNTRNQPQHF. CDR3 coding DNA: TGTGCCAGCAGGAACACCCGCAATCAGCCCCAGCATTTT.

A remark on this clonotype: Since the CDR3 does not end with the conserved phenylalanine or tryptophan, this likely comes from a read error. No DNA is shown, since the ends of the CDR3 on it are uncertain; the CDR3 is the one TCRdb lists. The chain is built from TRBV6-1 and TRBJ1-4. Germline values: CDR1 MNHNS, CDR2 SASEGT. Both ends counted, the CDR3 spans 11 residues. CDR3 in amino acids: CASSERTRLTD.

The chain has TRBV5-1 and TRBJ1-1, with TRBD1 identical over 8 bases. The CDR3 is made up of 15 amino acids. Trimming removed 3 bases from V and 4 bases from J; junction bases left unmatched: 8. Germline V CDR1 and CDR2: SGHRS, YFSETQ. CDR3 loop: CASSSGSTGGTEAFF. CDR3 sequence (DNA): TGCGCCAGCAGCTCAGGCTCCACAGGGGGCACTGAAGCTTTCTTT.

The V call is TRBV29-1, the J call TRBJ2-7; weak D call: TRBD2 (5 bases). V was pared by 5 bases and J by 6 bases, with 11 bases between. The CDR3 is 11 residues long. CDR1 is SQVTM and CDR2 is ANQGSEA in the germline V gene. CDR3 in amino acids: CSVRGSIEQYF. Written as DNA, the CDR3 is TGCAGCGTTCGTGGGAGCATCGAGCAGTACTTC.

This clonotype was counted a few times. The chain is built from TRBV7-9 and TRBJ2-7, with TRBD1 as a possible D gene (5 bases). The CDR3 spans 14 residues. Germline lookup yields CDR1 SEHNR and CDR2 FQNEAQ (reference sequence). The V end was cut by 5 bases, the J end by 4 bases, with 15 bases between. The CDR3, as DNA: TGTGCCAGCAGCCAAGGGGCACAGTTGTACGAGCAGTACTTC. Its protein is CASSQGAQLYEQYF.

The chain recombines TRBV20-1 with TRBJ1-4; D is uncertain. V was trimmed by 0 bases and J by 8 bases, leaving 13 bases between them. Germline CDR1 and CDR2: DFQATT and SNEGSKA (reference sequence). The CDR3 is made up of 14 amino acids. The CDR3 sequence is CSARDRVVGEKLFF. CDR3 DNA sequence: TGCAGTGCTAGAGATCGGGTAGTAGGGGAAAAACTGTTTTTT.

Worth noting for this clonotype: This may stem from a read error, because a much larger clone lies one nucleotide away. The chain combines TRBV2 with TRBJ1-1; unclear D gene. V was pared by 2 bases and J by 8 bases, with 6 bases between. CDR1 and CDR2 (germline): SNHLY, FYNNEI. The CDR3 totals 11 residues. The DNA of the CDR3 is TGTGCCAGCAGTGAAAGGAACGAAGCTTTCTTT. This gives the protein CASSERNEAFF.

The genes are TRBV25-1 and TRBJ1-1; 7 nucleotides match TRBD1. Trimming removed 7 bases from V and 4 bases from J; junction bases left unmatched: 18. The CDR3 loop spans 17 amino acids. In germline, CDR1 is MGHDK, CDR2 SYGVNS. The CDR3 DNA reads as TGTGCCAGCATTGCGACAGGGCCCACCTGGGGAGGCACTGAAGCTTTCTTT. Its protein is CASIATGPTWGGTEAFF.

The rearrangement links TRBV7-6 to TRBJ1-5, with a weak D call TRBD1 (6 bases). V shed 5 bases and J shed 5 bases, with 13 bases lying between them. The CDR3 sequence is 14 residues long. Per germline, CDR1 SGHVS and CDR2 FNYEAQ. The CDR3 is CASSRGEGHQPQHF. The DNA for the CDR3 is TGTGCCAGCAGCAGGGGGGAGGGCCATCAGCCCCAGCATTTT.

The table lists this clonotype with a few counts. The genes are TRBV15 and TRBJ1-1; D is possibly TRBD1 (6 bases). The CDR3 has 17 residues. The germline V gene encodes CDR1 LNHNV and CDR2 YYDKDF (reference sequence). V gave up 1 base and J gave up 0 bases, with 15 bases separating them. Written as DNA, the CDR3 is TGTGCCACCAGCAGAGTGGGGGCAGGAACTATGAACACTGAAGCTTTCTTT. Translation: CATSRVGAGTMNTEAFF.

This sequence joins TRBV12-3 or TRBV12-4 and TRBJ1-1, with D perhaps matching TRBD1 (5 bases). The CDR3 is 13 amino acids. V lost 2 bases and J 8 bases, leaving 12 bases between the germline ends. The CDR3 is CASSLRTWGEAFF. Here the CDR3 DNA reads TGTGCCAGCAGTTTACGGACGTGGGGGGAAGCTTTCTTT.

This clonotype was seen more than once but under ten times. J is TRBJ2-7 and V is TRBV2, with D uncertain. V was shortened by 0 bases and J by 7 bases, with 10 bases between the two germline ends. Per germline, CDR1 SNHLY and CDR2 FYNNEI. The CDR3 spans 13 residues. Here the CDR3 DNA reads TGTGCCAGCAGTGAAGCCTCGTTCGGGGAGCAGTACTTC. Protein sequence: CASSEASFGEQYF.

This clonotype was observed a handful of times. This chain uses TRBV7-3 with TRBJ1-5, with a possible D match to TRBD1 (6 bases). The CDR3 contains 14 residues. Germline CDR1 SGHTA, CDR2 FQGTGA. With 3 bases removed from V and 7 bases from J, the gap between germline ends came to 13 bases. The CDR3 spells CASSLEGEDQPQHF. The CDR3, as DNA: TGTGCCAGCAGCTTGGAGGGGGAAGACCAGCCCCAGCATTTT.

The V and J genes are TRBV20-1 and TRBJ1-1, with 7 positions matching TRBD1. The germline CDR1 and CDR2 sequences are DFQATT and SNEGSKA (reference sequence). The V segment lost 1 base and the J segment 0 bases; nucleotides outside the gene matches: 5. This CDR3 region has 15 residues. The CDR3 protein is CSARVPDRLNTEAFF. For the CDR3, the DNA is TGCAGTGCTAGAGTTCCGGACAGGCTGAACACTGAAGCTTTCTTT.

The chain has TRBV25-1 and TRBJ2-7; D gene ambiguous. This CDR3 spans 13 amino acids. Per the germline V gene, CDR1 is MGHDK and CDR2 is SYGVNS. V lost 8 bases and J lost 0, with 11 bases in between. CDR3 nucleotides: TGTGCCAGCTCAGACGATCGCTCCTACGAGCAGTACTTC. Amino acid sequence: CASSDDRSYEQYF.